This passage covers 21 T cell receptor beta chains from one sample sequenced in a study of blood T cell repertoires in COVID-19. The method was immunoSEQ multiplex PCR; TCRdb's version includes in-frame clones alone and lacks a portion of them. The table has under 150,000 clones, about 88% seen once; the top ten hold about 3%. Sequenced sample: peripheral blood. The receptors derive from a man aged 40-49 years with acute or convalescent COVID-19.

The chain joins TRBV7-8 to TRBJ2-2, with 10 positions matching TRBD2. With 4 bases clipped from V and 5 bases from J, the junction kept 7 bases outside the gene matches. CDR3 length equals 16 residues. The germline V gene encodes CDR1 SGHVS and CDR2 FQNEAQ. The CDR3 loop reads CASSSAAGGPTGELFF. The CDR3 DNA follows: TGTGCCAGCAGCTCCGCAGCGGGGGGGCCTACCGGGGAGCTGTTTTTT.

The chain uses TRBV7-9 and TRBJ2-3; 8 nucleotides line up with TRBD1. The CDR3 contains 17 residues. Germline V gene data show CDR1 as SEHNR and CDR2 as FQNEAQ (reference sequence). Germline trimming cut 5 bases from V and 4 bases from J; bases unmatched to any gene: 14. CDR3 sequence (DNA): TGTGCCAGCAGCCCGCCTTTAGGACAGGGCATAGCAGATACGCAGTATTTT. Translating it yields CASSPPLGQGIADTQYF.

The chain uses TRBV14 and TRBJ2-1; D is uncertain. The germline gives CDR1 SGHDN, CDR2 FVKESK. The CDR3 covers 14 residues. The V gene lost 5 bases and the J gene lost 9 bases, with 17 bases spanning the gap. The CDR3 protein is CASSFFRQSGEQFF. In DNA, the CDR3 is TGTGCCAGCAGCTTTTTCCGGCAGTCGGGTGAGCAGTTCTTC.

This chain links TRBV14 with TRBJ1-6; 9 bases fit TRBD1. J gave up 6 bases and V 1 base, and 1 base lay outside the gene matches. Looked up from germline, CDR1 is SGHDN and CDR2 is FVKESK. The CDR3 consists of 15 residues. The CDR3 DNA reads as TGTGCCAGCAGCCAAGGGACAGGGGCTAATTCACCCCTCCACTTT. Its protein product is CASSQGTGANSPLHF. Full variable domain (remainder filled in from reference TRBV14 and TRBJ1-6): EAGVTQFPSHSVIEKGQTVTLRCDPISGHDNLYWYRRVMGKEIKFLLHFVKESKQDESGMPNNRFLAERTGGTYSTLKVQPAELEDSGVYFCASSQGTGANSPLHFGNGTRLTVT.

The chain couples TRBV5-4 to TRBJ2-3; 10 bases are a match to TRBD2. CDR3 length: 16 residues. In germline, CDR1 is SGHNT, CDR2 YYREEE (reference sequence). J was trimmed by 0 bases and V by 2 bases; bases with no gene match: 3. This CDR3 is CASSFGLADSTDTQYF. The CDR3 nucleotides read TGTGCCAGCAGCTTTGGACTAGCGGACAGCACAGATACGCAGTATTTT.

The rearrangement joins TRBV14 to TRBJ1-1, with TRBD1 as a possible D gene (5 bases). V was pared by 1 base and J by 0 bases, with 9 bases between. Germline assignment: CDR1 SGHDN and CDR2 FVKESK. The CDR3 sequence is 15 residues long. CDR3 amino acids: CASSQVPGVNTEAFF. CDR3 coding DNA: TGTGCCAGCAGCCAAGTCCCGGGGGTGAACACTGAAGCTTTCTTT.

This rearrangement joins TRBV4-1 to TRBJ1-2, with TRBD1 matching 7 bases. The CDR3 totals 16 residues. V was pared by 1 base and J by 2 bases, with 7 bases of the junction left unmatched. The germline CDR1 and CDR2 sequences are MGHRA and YSYEKL. The CDR3 is CASSQAPGTANYGYTF. Here the CDR3 DNA reads TGCGCCAGCAGCCAAGCCCCTGGGACAGCAAACTATGGCTACACCTTC.

The chain recombines TRBV5-5 with TRBJ2-7; TRBD1 matches at 10 bases. The CDR3 totals 14 residues. Germline assignment: CDR1 SGHKS and CDR2 YYEKEE (reference sequence). V trimming: 2 bases; J trimming: 5 bases; junction bases outside the gene matches: 4. Here the CDR3 reads CASSLGTGEHEQYF. CDR3 bases: TGTGCCAGCAGCTTAGGGACAGGGGAACACGAGCAGTACTTC.

The chain couples TRBV6-4 to TRBJ1-2, with D uncertain. V was shortened by 0 bases and J by 8 bases, with 10 bases between the two germline ends. This CDR3 contains 13 residues. Germline CDR1 MRHNA, CDR2 SNTAGT. The CDR3 protein is CASSDSNKKGYTF. CDR3 DNA: TGTGCCAGCAGTGACTCTAACAAGAAAGGCTACACCTTC.

This clone turned up a few times. V usage is TRBV6-5 and J usage is TRBJ2-7; possibly TRBD1 for D (6 bases). Trimming took 5 bases from V and 6 from J, leaving 20 bases between them. The CDR3 is made up of 15 amino acids. Germline CDR1 is MNHEY and CDR2 is SVGAGI. The CDR3 region has the DNA TGTGCCAGCAGTCCTGCCGGGACATTCTATACCGAGCAGTACTTC. Its protein is CASSPAGTFYTEQYF.

V is TRBV24-1 and J is TRBJ2-2; TRBD1 agrees at 7 bases. Germline trimming cut 0 bases from V and 3 bases from J; bases unmatched to any gene: 3. The germline V gene has CDR1 KGHDR and CDR2 SFDVKD. This CDR3 is 16 amino acids long. Written as DNA, the CDR3 is TGTGCCACCAGTGATTTGGTCCAGGGGGACACCGGGGAGCTGTTTTTT. As protein: CATSDLVQGDTGELFF.

This chain links TRBV7-2 with TRBJ2-3; D gene ambiguous. Trimming cost V 1 base and J 2 bases, with 7 bases left between them. Germline V gene sequence: CDR1 SGHTA, CDR2 FQGNSA. The CDR3 loop spans 14 amino acids. CDR3 protein: CASSLVLFTDTQYF. The CDR3 DNA reads TGTGCCAGCAGCTTAGTACTGTTCACAGATACGCAGTATTTT.

The chain links TRBV5-6 to TRBJ1-1, with 10 bases aligning to TRBD1. V shed 4 bases, J shed 12 bases, and the junction held 21 bases outside the gene matches. CDR3 length: 17 amino acids. Germline lookup yields CDR1 SGHDT and CDR2 YYEEEE. CDR3 in amino acids: CASSGPDRGRNRPTTFF. CDR3 DNA: TGTGCCAGCAGCGGGCCCGACAGGGGGCGAAACCGCCCGACAACTTTCTTT.

The chain carries TRBV19 and TRBJ2-3; no definite D call. V was shortened by 7 bases and J by 1 base, with 15 bases between the two germline ends. This CDR3 is built from 15 residues. The germline V gene encodes CDR1 LNHDA and CDR2 SQIVND (reference sequence). DNA for the CDR3: TGTGCCAGTACTCGTATGAGTGGTGGCACAGATACGCAGTATTTT. It is translated as CASTRMSGGTDTQYF.

The gene calls are TRBV4-1 and TRBJ2-7; no reliable D call. The CDR3 loop spans 12 amino acids. Germline V gene lookup returns CDR1 MGHRA and CDR2 YSYEKL. V lost 0 bases and J 6 bases, leaving 6 bases between the germline ends. In DNA form, the CDR3 reads TGCGCCAGCAGCCAAGATCTAGGCGAGCAGTACTTC. Protein: CASSQDLGEQYF.

This clone was counted a single time. The rearrangement uses TRBV30 and TRBJ1-5, with TRBD1 identical over 7 bases. This CDR3 has 14 residues. J was trimmed by 2 bases and V by 2 bases; bases with no gene match: 3. Germline lookup yields CDR1 GTSNPN and CDR2 SVGIG (reference sequence). In DNA form, the CDR3 reads TGTGCCTGGAGTCGACAGGGAGGCAATCAGCCCCAGCATTTT. The encoded protein is CAWSRQGGNQPQHF.

CDR3 coding DNA: TGTGCCAGCAGTGCAAGGGCCCCTACAGGGTCTTCCTACGAGCAGTACTTC. It encodes CASSARAPTGSSYEQYF. The chain links TRBV6-1 to TRBJ2-7; maybe TRBD1 (6 bases). V was cut by 4 bases and J by 1 base, with 20 bases left in between. Germline CDR1 is MNHNS and CDR2 is SASEGT. CDR3 length: 17 amino acids.

V usage is TRBV3-1 (or the pseudogene TRBV3-2) and J usage is TRBJ2-3; TRBD1 might be the D (5 bases). The V end was cut by 1 base, the J end by 4 bases, with 12 bases between. Germline V gives CDR1 LGHDT, CDR2 YNNKEL (reference sequence). This CDR3 is built from 15 residues. CDR3 DNA: TGTGCCAGCAGCCAAGTTCTATGGGGCCCAGATACGCAGTATTTT. It translates to CASSQVLWGPDTQYF.

The V call is TRBV29-1, the J call TRBJ2-1; 8 bases match TRBD1. The CDR3 runs to 15 residues. Germline loops: CDR1 SQVTM, CDR2 ANQGSEA. Trimming removed 6 bases from V and 2 bases from J; junction bases left unmatched: 9. The CDR3 nucleotides read TGCAGCGTCGGTGGCGGACAGGGACCCTACAATGAGCAGTTCTTC. The encoded protein is CSVGGGQGPYNEQFF.

V gene TRBV10-3 combines with J gene TRBJ1-6, with 12 nucleotides matching TRBD1. The CDR3 spans 15 residues. The ends lost 6 bases at V and 5 bases at J; junction bases unmatched: 2. CDR1 ENHRY and CDR2 SYGVKD come from the germline V gene. For the CDR3, the DNA is TGTGCCATCAGGGGACAGGGGGCGGATAATTCACCCCTCCACTTT. This codes for CAIRGQGADNSPLHF.

This chain links TRBV30 with TRBJ1-1; D not resolved. Trimming removed 3 bases from V and 3 bases from J, with 11 bases in between. CDR3 length: 13 amino acids. Germline CDR1 GTSNPN, CDR2 SVGIG (reference sequence). CDR3 amino acids: CAWRRQRYTEAFF. CDR3 nucleotide sequence: TGTGCCTGGAGGAGGCAGAGGTACACTGAAGCTTTCTTT. The variable domain in full, completed from reference TRBV30 and TRBJ1-1, reads SQTIHQWPATLVQPVGSPLSLECTVEGTSNPNLYWYRQAAGRGLQLLFYSVGIGQISSEVPQNLSASRPQDRQFILSSKKLLLSDSGFYLCAWRRQRYTEAFFGQGTRLTVV.